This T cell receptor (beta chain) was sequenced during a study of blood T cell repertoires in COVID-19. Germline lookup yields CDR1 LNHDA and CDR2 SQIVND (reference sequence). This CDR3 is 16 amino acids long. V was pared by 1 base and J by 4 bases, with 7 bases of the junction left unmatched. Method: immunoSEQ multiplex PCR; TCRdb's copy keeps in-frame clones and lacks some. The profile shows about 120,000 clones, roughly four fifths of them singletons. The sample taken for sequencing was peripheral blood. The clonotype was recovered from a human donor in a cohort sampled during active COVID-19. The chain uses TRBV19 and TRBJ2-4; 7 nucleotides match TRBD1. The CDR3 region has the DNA TGTGCCAGTAGTATAGGCCTGGGACAGACAAAAAACATTCAGTACTTC. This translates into CASSIGLGQTKNIQYF. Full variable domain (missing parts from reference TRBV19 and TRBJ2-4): DGGITQSPKYLFRKEGQNVTLSCEQNLNHDAMYWYRQDPGQGLRLIYYSQIVNDFQKGDIAEGYSVSREKKESFPLTVTSAQKNPTAFYLCASSIGLGQTKNIQYFGAGTRLSVL.